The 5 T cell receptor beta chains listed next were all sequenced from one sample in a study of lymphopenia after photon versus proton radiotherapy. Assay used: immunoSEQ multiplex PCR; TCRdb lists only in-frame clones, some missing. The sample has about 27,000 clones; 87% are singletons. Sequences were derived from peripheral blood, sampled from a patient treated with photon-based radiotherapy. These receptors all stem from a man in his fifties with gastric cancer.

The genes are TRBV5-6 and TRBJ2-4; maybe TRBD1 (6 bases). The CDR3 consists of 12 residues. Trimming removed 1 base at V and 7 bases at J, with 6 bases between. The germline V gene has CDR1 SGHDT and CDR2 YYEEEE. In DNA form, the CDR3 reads TGTGCCAGCAGCTTGCAGGGGAACATTCAGTACTTC. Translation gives CASSLQGNIQYF.

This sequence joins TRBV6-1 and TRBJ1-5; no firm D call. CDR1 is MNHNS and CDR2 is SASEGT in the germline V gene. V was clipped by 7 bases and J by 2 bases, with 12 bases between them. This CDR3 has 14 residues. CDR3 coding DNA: TGTGCCAGCATAGTTTCGGAACGCAATCAGCCCCAGCATTTT. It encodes CASIVSERNQPQHF.

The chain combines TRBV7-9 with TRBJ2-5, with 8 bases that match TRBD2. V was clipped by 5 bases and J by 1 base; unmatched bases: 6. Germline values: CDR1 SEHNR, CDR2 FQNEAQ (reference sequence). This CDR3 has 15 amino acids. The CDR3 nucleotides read TGTGCCAGCAGCCGTAACCTAGCGGGCCAAGAGACCCAGTACTTC. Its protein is CASSRNLAGQETQYF. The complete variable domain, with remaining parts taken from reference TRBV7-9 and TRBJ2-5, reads DTGVSQNPRHKITKRGQNVTFRCDPISEHNRLYWYRQTLGQGPEFLTYFQNEAQLEKSRLLSDRFSAERPKGSFSTLEIQRTEQGDSAMYLCASSRNLAGQETQYFGPGTRLLVL.

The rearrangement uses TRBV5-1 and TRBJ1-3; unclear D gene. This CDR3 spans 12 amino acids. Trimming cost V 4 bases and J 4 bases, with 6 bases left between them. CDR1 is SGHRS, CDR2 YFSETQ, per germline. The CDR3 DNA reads TGCGCCAGCAGCGAACAGGGAAACACCATATATTTT. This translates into CASSEQGNTIYF.

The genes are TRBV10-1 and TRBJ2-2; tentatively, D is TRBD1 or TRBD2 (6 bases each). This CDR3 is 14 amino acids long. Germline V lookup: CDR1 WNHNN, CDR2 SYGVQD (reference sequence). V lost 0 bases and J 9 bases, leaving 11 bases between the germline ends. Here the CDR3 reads CASSESGGGRELFF. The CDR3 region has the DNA TGCGCCAGCAGTGAGTCGGGGGGCGGAAGGGAGCTGTTTTTT.